The clone carrying this TCR beta chain was seen only once. Through negative isolation, CD4+ and CD8+ T cells were obtained, while TEMRA cells were enriched using FACS. With random hexamers, roughly 0.5 to 1 ug RNA was reverse transcribed. With immunoSEQ multiplex PCR, TCR beta CDR3 was amplified across 54 Vbeta and 13 Jbeta. TCRdb reprocessed the immunoSEQ multiplex PCR reads via MiXCR and lists one record per CDR3 protein. The table includes about 300,000 distinct CDR3 sequences, roughly nine tenths detected once. The sample comes from a study of CD8 T cells in Susac syndrome. This receptor was taken from a human donor with multiple sclerosis. Sample: CD4+ T cells from PBMCs.

The CDR3 DNA sequence: TGTGCCAGCAGCCAGGACATTAGCTACAATGAGCAGTTCTTC. It yields the protein CASSQDISYNEQFF. The chain combines TRBV7-2 with TRBJ2-1; TRBD1 might be the D (5 bases). V was clipped by 5 bases and J by 3 bases, with 11 bases between them. The CDR3 has 14 amino acids. Germline CDR1 is SGHTA and CDR2 is FQGNSA.